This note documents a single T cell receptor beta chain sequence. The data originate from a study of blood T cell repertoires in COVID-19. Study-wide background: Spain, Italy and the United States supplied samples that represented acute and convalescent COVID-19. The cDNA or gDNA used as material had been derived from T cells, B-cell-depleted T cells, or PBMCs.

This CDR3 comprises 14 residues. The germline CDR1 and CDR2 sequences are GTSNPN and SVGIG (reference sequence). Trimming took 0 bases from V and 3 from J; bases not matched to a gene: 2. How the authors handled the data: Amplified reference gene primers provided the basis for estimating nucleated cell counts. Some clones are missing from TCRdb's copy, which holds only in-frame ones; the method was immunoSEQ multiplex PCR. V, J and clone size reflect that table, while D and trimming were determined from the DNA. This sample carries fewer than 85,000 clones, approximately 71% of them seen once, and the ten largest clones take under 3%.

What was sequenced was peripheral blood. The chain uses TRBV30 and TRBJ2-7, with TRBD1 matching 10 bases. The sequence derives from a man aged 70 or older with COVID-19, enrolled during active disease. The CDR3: CAWSVRTGGYEQYF. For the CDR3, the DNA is TGTGCCTGGAGTGTTAGGACAGGGGGCTACGAGCAGTACTTC.